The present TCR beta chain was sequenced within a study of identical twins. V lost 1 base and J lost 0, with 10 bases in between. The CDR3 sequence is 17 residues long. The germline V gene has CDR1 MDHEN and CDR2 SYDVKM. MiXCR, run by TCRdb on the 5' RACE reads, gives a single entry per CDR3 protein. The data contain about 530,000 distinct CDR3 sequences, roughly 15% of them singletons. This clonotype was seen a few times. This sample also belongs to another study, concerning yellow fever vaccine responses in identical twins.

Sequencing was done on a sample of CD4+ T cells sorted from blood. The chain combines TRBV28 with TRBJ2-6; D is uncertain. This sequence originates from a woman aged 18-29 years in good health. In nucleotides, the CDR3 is TGTGCCAGCAGTTTATCGGCGGTCGGCTCTGGGGCCAACGTCCTGACTTTC. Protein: CASSLSAVGSGANVLTF.